This T cell receptor beta chain stems from a study of blood T cell repertoires in COVID-19. Across the study: Samples representing acute and convalescent COVID-19 were sourced from the United States, Italy and Spain.

The study assigned cohorts using participant-reported clinical history. The table lists this clone with a count of one. Sequencing was performed with immunoSEQ multiplex PCR; in TCRdb, only in-frame clones are kept and a portion is missing. The repertoire consists of a few hundred thousand clones, with 81% occurring once and the leading ten covering around 9%. The sequence came from a man aged 40-50 years who had recovered from COVID-19. Sequencing was done on a sample of PBMCs or T cells enriched from blood (not recorded which).

CDR3 residues: CASSLADRENGYTF. Written as DNA, the CDR3 is TGTGCCAGCAGCTTAGCCGACAGGGAAAATGGCTACACCTTC. The J gene is TRBJ1-2, the V gene TRBV13; 7 bases map to TRBD1. The germline CDR1 and CDR2 sequences are PRHDT and FYEKMQ (reference sequence). This CDR3 has 14 amino acids. The ends lost 1 base at V and 6 bases at J; junction bases unmatched: 5. Complete variable domain (other parts from reference TRBV13 and TRBJ1-2): AAGVIQSPRHLIKEKRETATLKCYPIPRHDTVYWYQQGPGQDPQFLISFYEKMQSDKGSIPDRFSAQQFSDYHSELNMSSLELGDSALYFCASSLADRENGYTFGSGTRLTVV.